These T cell receptor beta chains were read from a single sample in a study of cytomegalovirus exposure and HLA in healthy donors. Only in-frame clones appear in the TCRdb table, and some are missing; sequencing was by immunoSEQ multiplex PCR. The sample lists 95,000 to 110,000 clones, around 72% occurring once. Sequenced input: PBMCs. These receptors were collected from a middle-aged woman in good health and CMV-seropositive. Each CDR3 is given with its conserved first and last residue. Each record gives: clone size, D gene, J gene, V gene, CDR3 protein, CDR3 DNA. The D gene is left open where the match is weak. Part of the rows lack a size; the others show once, few, many or a class for expanded clones.

clone_size: few
d_call: TRBD1
j_call: TRBJ2-1
v_call: TRBV18
cdr3_aa: CASSSTGAAYNEQFF
cdr3_nt: TGTGCCAGCTCATCAACAGGGGCCGCCTACAATGAGCAGTTCTTC

clone_size: -
d_call: -
j_call: TRBJ2-7
v_call: TRBV29-1
cdr3_aa: CSVLKSASSYEQYF
cdr3_nt: TGCAGCGTTTTGAAGAGTGCTAGCTCCTACGAGCAGTACTTC

clone_size: -
d_call: -
j_call: TRBJ1-2
v_call: TRBV7-8
cdr3_aa: CASSERRDSYGYTF
cdr3_nt: TGTGCCAGCAGCGAGCGCAGAGACAGCTATGGCTACACCTTC

clone_size: -
d_call: -
j_call: TRBJ2-6
v_call: TRBV25-1
cdr3_aa: CASTLPGANVLTF
cdr3_nt: TGTGCCAGCACCCTACCTGGGGCCAACGTCCTGACTTTC

clone_size: -
d_call: TRBD2
j_call: TRBJ2-1
v_call: TRBV18
cdr3_aa: CASSPTSGGFGLF
cdr3_nt: TGTGCCAGCTCGCCGACTAGCGGGGGGTTCGGGCTCTTC

clone_size: -
d_call: TRBD2
j_call: TRBJ2-1
v_call: TRBV5-1
cdr3_aa: CASNLAGGYNEQFF
cdr3_nt: TGCGCCAGCAATCTAGCGGGAGGATACAATGAGCAGTTCTTC

clone_size: -
d_call: TRBD1
j_call: TRBJ1-2
v_call: TRBV5-5
cdr3_aa: CASSLTLDRGLWGYTF
cdr3_nt: TGTGCCAGCAGCTTGACCTTGGACAGGGGCCTCTGGGGCTACACCTTC

clone_size: -
d_call: -
j_call: TRBJ1-6
v_call: TRBV27
cdr3_aa: CASSFESVSYNSPLHF
cdr3_nt: TGTGCCAGCAGTTTTGAGTCCGTCTCCTATAATTCACCCCTCCACTTT

clone_size: -
d_call: TRBD2
j_call: TRBJ2-5
v_call: TRBV2
cdr3_aa: CASSVTSGGRETQYF
cdr3_nt: TGTGCCAGCAGTGTGACTAGCGGGGGGAGAGAGACCCAGTACTTC

clone_size: -
d_call: -
j_call: TRBJ1-1
v_call: TRBV12-5
cdr3_aa: CASGSGGGNRNTEAFF
cdr3_nt: TGTGCTAGTGGTTCAGGCGGGGGAAATCGAAACACTGAAGCTTTCTTT

clone_size: -
d_call: TRBD1
j_call: TRBJ1-5
v_call: TRBV11-1
cdr3_aa: CASSPHEGQGSQPQHF
cdr3_nt: TGTGCCAGCAGCCCCCATGAGGGACAGGGTAGCCAGCCCCAGCATTTT

clone_size: once
d_call: -
j_call: TRBJ1-1
v_call: TRBV5-1
cdr3_aa: CASSLGDPNTEAFF
cdr3_nt: TGCGCCAGCAGCTTAGGGGATCCGAACACTGAAGCTTTCTTT

clone_size: -
d_call: TRBD1
j_call: TRBJ1-1
v_call: TRBV27
cdr3_aa: CASSLKQGNRQAFF
cdr3_nt: TGTGCCAGCAGTTTAAAACAGGGGAATCGGCAAGCTTTCTTT

clone_size: -
d_call: TRBD1
j_call: TRBJ2-7
v_call: TRBV5-4
cdr3_aa: CASSPGQGNWDEQYF
cdr3_nt: TGTGCCAGCAGCCCGGGACAGGGTAACTGGGACGAGCAGTACTTC

clone_size: -
d_call: TRBD1
j_call: TRBJ1-1
v_call: TRBV5-4
cdr3_aa: CASSPVTGALTEAFF
cdr3_nt: TGTGCCAGCAGCCCCGTGACAGGGGCTCTCACTGAAGCTTTCTTT

clone_size: -
d_call: TRBD1
j_call: TRBJ1-6
v_call: TRBV7-2
cdr3_aa: CASSRTYGTGDSPLHF
cdr3_nt: TGTGCCAGCAGCCGCACGTATGGGACAGGGGACTCACCCCTCCACTTT

clone_size: medium-sized
d_call: -
j_call: TRBJ1-3
v_call: TRBV5-6
cdr3_aa: CASSLLNTIYF
cdr3_nt: TGTGCCAGCAGCTTGCTCAACACCATATATTTT

clone_size: few
d_call: -
j_call: TRBJ1-4
v_call: TRBV7-3
cdr3_aa: CASSLANGGKLFF
cdr3_nt: TGTGCCAGCAGCTTAGCAAACGGGGGAAAACTGTTTTTT

clone_size: once
d_call: -
j_call: TRBJ1-2
v_call: TRBV11-2
cdr3_aa: CASSPLTGTPYGYTF
cdr3_nt: TGTGCCAGCAGCCCTCTAACCGGGACACCCTATGGCTACACCTTC